This T cell receptor (beta chain) was sequenced in a study of cytomegalovirus exposure and HLA in healthy donors. About the research overall: Among about 179 million T cells, an earlier analysis found 117 million unique TCR beta sequences. Findings and limits, study-wide: The presence/absence work took it that sequencing depth was about the same across donors.

This clone was counted a single time. Antigen: not known. The CDR3 consists of 16 residues. Germline V CDR1 and CDR2: MNHEY, SMNVEV (reference sequence). The junction had 5 bases not matched to a gene; V was cut back by 3 bases and J by 1 base. PCR employed 60 Vbeta and 13 Jbeta primers. Profiling relied on immunoSEQ multiplex PCR, and the TCRdb table lists in-frame clones only, not all of them. The sample gives more than 60,000 clones, approximately 80% of which show up once; just under 3% is in the top ten. Sequences were obtained from PBMCs. The chain carries TRBV27 and TRBJ2-1; 8 bases map to TRBD2. The sequence was obtained from a woman in her thirties in good health and CMV-seronegative. This CDR3 is CASSFLSSGSYNEQFF. The CDR3 nucleotides read TGTGCCAGCAGTTTCCTGTCTAGCGGGTCCTACAATGAGCAGTTCTTC.